Presented here are 23 T cell receptor beta chains from one specimen sequenced in a study of blood T cell repertoires in COVID-19. The data were produced by immunoSEQ multiplex PCR, yet TCRdb's version contains in-frame clones alone and is incomplete. Here the sample spans hundreds of thousands of clones, almost 85% being singletons. Sequenced material: peripheral blood. The receptors were sampled from a woman at least 80 years old with acute or convalescent COVID-19.

The chain links TRBV4-2 to TRBJ1-4; 9 positions match TRBD1. Trimming at V came to 3 bases and at J to 5 bases, leaving 4 bases not matched to a gene. CDR3 length: 15 residues. Germline V lookup: CDR1 LGHNA, CDR2 YNFKEQ. CDR3 residues: CASSHTGGINEKLFF. CDR3 nucleotide sequence: TGTGCCAGCAGCCATACAGGGGGCATAAATGAAAAACTGTTTTTT.

The chain has TRBV7-9 and TRBJ2-2, with 10 bases lining up with TRBD1. Germline V gene sequence: CDR1 SEHNR, CDR2 FQNEAQ (reference sequence). The V and J ends lost 3 bases and 3 bases, in that order; junction bases with no gene match: 1. The CDR3 spans 15 residues. The CDR3 region is CASSFGQGDTGELFF. In DNA, the CDR3 is TGTGCCAGCAGCTTTGGACAGGGGGACACCGGGGAGCTGTTTTTT.

The chain joins TRBV21-1 to TRBJ2-7; TRBD1 reflects the table's D call only, with no check against the DNA. TRBV21-1 has pseudogene status. The CDR3 contains 14 residues. The CDR3 DNA follows: TGTGCCAGCAGCAACCCGGGACAGGGCGTCGAGCAGTACTTC. Translation gives CASSNPGQGVEQYF.

The chain carries TRBV7-3 and TRBJ2-3, with D possibly TRBD1 on 6 matching bases. CDR3 length equals 12 residues. Germline values: CDR1 SGHTA, CDR2 FQGTGA. Trimming left V 5 bases short and J 7 bases short, with 10 bases between. The CDR3 loop reads CASSTQGNTQYF. The DNA of the CDR3 is TGTGCCAGCAGCACACAGGGCAATACGCAGTATTTT.

The chain uses TRBV7-8 and TRBJ1-2; TRBD1 matches 11 bases. The V and J ends lost 5 bases and 1 base, in that order; junction bases with no gene match: 6. Germline assignment: CDR1 SGHVS and CDR2 FQNEAQ. The length of the CDR3 is 16 residues. The CDR3 here is CASSRAGTGGNYGYTF. CDR3 nucleotide sequence: TGTGCCAGCAGCCGAGCCGGGACAGGGGGTAACTATGGCTACACCTTC.

The chain is built from TRBV5-6 and TRBJ1-2; 7 bases fit TRBD1. CDR3 length: 14 residues. The V gene end was trimmed by 5 bases and the J gene end by 3 bases; junction bases not matched to a gene: 7. Germline V lookup: CDR1 SGHDT, CDR2 YYEEEE. CDR3: CASRAGQADYGYTF. In DNA form, the CDR3 reads TGTGCCAGCAGGGCTGGACAGGCGGACTATGGCTACACCTTC.

The chain has TRBV2 and TRBJ1-5; no firm D call. The CDR3 covers 14 residues. V dropped 6 bases and J dropped 5 bases, with 14 bases sitting between them. Germline V gene lookup returns CDR1 SNHLY and CDR2 FYNNEI. The chain's CDR3 is CASRDWYQDQPQHF. The CDR3, as DNA: TGTGCCAGCAGGGACTGGTATCAGGATCAGCCCCAGCATTTT.

This clone was picked up one time. V usage is TRBV27 and J usage is TRBJ1-2; 7 bases are a match to TRBD1. This CDR3 is built from 14 residues. Germline V gene sequence: CDR1 MNHEY, CDR2 SMNVEV (reference sequence). Trimming removed 5 bases from V and 0 bases from J; junction bases left unmatched: 3. In DNA, the CDR3 is TGTGCCAGCAGTCCCACAGGGGCTAACTATGGCTACACCTTC. Amino acids: CASSPTGANYGYTF.

The CDR3, as DNA: TGTGCCAGCGTGGGACAGACTAACTATGGCTACACCTTC. Translation gives CASVGQTNYGYTF. The gene calls are TRBV12-3 or TRBV12-4 and TRBJ1-2, with 7 bases fitting TRBD1. The length of the CDR3 is 13 residues. The V gene end was trimmed by 8 bases and the J gene end by 0 bases; junction bases not matched to a gene: 3.

The chain has TRBV19 and TRBJ1-5; 7 bases match TRBD1. V dropped 6 bases and J dropped 3; count of bases not matched to a gene: 11. The CDR3 runs 16 residues. Germline V lookup: CDR1 LNHDA, CDR2 SQIVND (reference sequence). CDR3 sequence (DNA): TGTGCCAGTAGCCGCGGACAGGAACGTCCCAATCAGCCCCAGCATTTT. It translates to CASSRGQERPNQPQHF.

V usage is TRBV6-6 and J usage is TRBJ1-4; no clear D gene. CDR3 length: 15 residues. Germline lookup yields CDR1 MNHNY and CDR2 SVGAGI (reference sequence). V dropped 2 bases and J dropped 6 bases, with 13 bases sitting between them. As DNA, the CDR3 is TGTGCCAGCAGTTACGCGGGCTTGGTAGATGAAAAACTGTTTTTT. Residues: CASSYAGLVDEKLFF.

This clone was recorded only once. The chain employs TRBV2 and TRBJ1-1; TRBD1 matches 8 bases. The germline V gene has CDR1 SNHLY and CDR2 FYNNEI. CDR3 length equals 13 residues. V shed 6 bases and J 1 base; nucleotides not matched to a gene: 1. The CDR3 region has the DNA TGTGCCAGCAGCGACAGGGGGAACACTGAAGCTTTCTTT. Translation: CASSDRGNTEAFF.

The chain uses TRBV28 and TRBJ1-3, with D unclear. Germline V gene data show CDR1 as MDHEN and CDR2 as SYDVKM. The CDR3 sequence is 14 residues long. Trimming stripped 7 bases from V and 4 bases from J, with 14 bases between. The CDR3 loop reads CASIGAAGGNTIYF. DNA for the CDR3: TGTGCCAGCATCGGCGCCGCGGGGGGAAACACCATATATTTT. The complete variable domain, with remaining parts taken from reference TRBV28 and TRBJ1-3, reads DVKVTQSSRYLVKRTGEKVFLECVQDMDHENMFWYRQDPGLGLRLIYFSYDVKMKEKGDIPEGYSVSREKKERFSLILESASTNQTSMYLCASIGAAGGNTIYFGEGSWLTVV.

The chain is built from TRBV6-2 or TRBV6-3 and TRBJ2-1; the match to TRBD2 covers 13 bases. Looked up from germline, CDR1 is MNHEY and CDR2 is SVGEGT. The CDR3 has 16 residues. The V gene end was trimmed by 6 bases and the J gene end by 8 bases; junction bases not matched to a gene: 10. CDR3 nucleotide sequence: TGTGCCAGCAGCGAACGGACTAGCGGGAGACGGTATGAGCAGTTCTTC. Amino acid sequence: CASSERTSGRRYEQFF.

The gene calls are TRBV19 and TRBJ1-1; 7 bases are a match to TRBD1. Losses at the gene ends were 3 bases for V and 4 bases for J; bases not matched to a gene: 5. Germline-derived CDR1 and CDR2 are LNHDA and SQIVND (reference sequence). The CDR3 is 14 amino acids. The CDR3 reads CASSITGVSTEAFF. The CDR3, as DNA: TGTGCCAGTAGTATTACAGGGGTAAGCACTGAAGCTTTCTTT.

V and J are TRBV3-1 (or the pseudogene TRBV3-2) and TRBJ2-1, with 12 nucleotides matching TRBD2. Germline lookup yields CDR1 LGHDT and CDR2 YNNKEL (reference sequence). The V segment lost 1 base and the J segment 4 bases; nucleotides outside the gene matches: 5. The CDR3 is 17 amino acids. The DNA of the CDR3 is TGTGCCAGCAGCCAAGTCCCCCTAGCGGGAGGGTACAATGAGCAGTTCTTC. Amino acids: CASSQVPLAGGYNEQFF.

This chain links TRBV7-2 with TRBJ1-2; 8 bases fit TRBD1. CDR1 is SGHTA and CDR2 is FQGNSA in the germline V gene. J lost 4 bases, V lost 5 bases, and 6 bases had no gene match. This CDR3 contains 14 residues. CDR3 sequence (DNA): TGTGCCAGCAGCGTGTTCCAGGGGGCCTATGGCTACACCTTC. Translated, it gives CASSVFQGAYGYTF.

The chain couples TRBV4-3 to TRBJ1-3; D uncertain. The germline V gene encodes CDR1 LGHNA and CDR2 YSLEER. Trimming took 0 bases from V and 1 from J, leaving 10 bases between them. The CDR3 totals 16 residues. The CDR3 sequence: CASSQERARSGNTIYF. In DNA form, the CDR3 reads TGCGCCAGCAGCCAAGAGCGGGCCCGATCTGGAAACACCATATATTTT.

The sample holds one count of this clone. J is TRBJ2-1 and V is TRBV4-2, with 8 bases fitting TRBD2. The CDR3 totals 15 residues. Trimming took 2 bases from V and 5 from J; bases not matched to a gene: 5. The germline gives CDR1 LGHNA, CDR2 YNFKEQ. The CDR3 reads CASSQPGGGNNEQFF. The CDR3 DNA is TGTGCCAGCAGCCAACCGGGGGGGGGTAACAATGAGCAGTTCTTC.

This sequence joins TRBV11-2 and TRBJ2-3; TRBD2 matches at 12 bases. V trimming: 3 bases; J trimming: 3 bases; junction bases outside the gene matches: 7. The CDR3 consists of 17 residues. CDR1 SGHAT and CDR2 FQNNGV come from the germline V gene. The CDR3: CASSLTSGSPGTDTQYF. The CDR3 DNA follows: TGTGCCAGCAGCTTGACTAGCGGGAGTCCCGGGACAGATACGCAGTATTTT.

This chain connects TRBV11-1 to TRBJ2-5; 12 positions agree with TRBD2. There are 18 residues in the CDR3. Per germline, CDR1 SGHAT and CDR2 FQDESV (reference sequence). With V trimmed by 0 bases and J by 4 bases, 9 bases remained unmatched. For the CDR3, the DNA is TGTGCCAGCAGCTTAGCGGGGCGACTAGCGGGGGACGGAGAGACCCAGTACTTC. Translating it yields CASSLAGRLAGDGETQYF.

The gene calls are TRBV7-2 and TRBJ2-1; perhaps TRBD1 as D (6 bases). Germline V gene sequence: CDR1 SGHTA, CDR2 FQGNSA. This CDR3 has 15 amino acids. The V gene lost 5 bases and the J gene lost 8 bases, with 19 bases spanning the gap. CDR3 region: CASSPGVARGHEQFF. Here the CDR3 DNA reads TGTGCCAGCAGCCCAGGGGTGGCTAGGGGCCATGAGCAGTTCTTC.

The chain couples TRBV7-3 to TRBJ1-6; 10 bases line up with TRBD1. The germline gives CDR1 SGHTA, CDR2 FQGTGA. The V segment lost 8 bases and the J segment 6 bases; nucleotides outside the gene matches: 1. The CDR3 consists of 13 residues. The CDR3, as DNA: TGTGCCAGCGGGACAGGGGCTAATTCACCCCTCCACTTT. This translates into CASGTGANSPLHF.